This T cell receptor (beta chain) was found in a study of cytomegalovirus exposure and HLA in healthy donors. Study-wide context: Around 87 million unique TCRs, all from HLA-typed donors, were included in an early release of the data. Whole-study results and caveats: Some TCR beta chains (more than 150 of them) were listed as cytomegalovirus-associated. Productive rates of about 90% or about 30% were seen for most TCR beta V segments in an earlier analysis. A later analysis reportedly found that, within productive TCRs, an Asian-associated ancestry cluster had fewer N-insertions than the mean observed across the roughly 690 donors.

From germline, CDR1 is SEHNR and CDR2 FQNEAQ (reference sequence). Trimming left V 1 base short and J 1 base short, with 5 bases between. The CDR3 contains 14 residues. PCR involved 60 Vbeta and 13 Jbeta primers. This table comes from immunoSEQ multiplex PCR, and its TCRdb copy is limited to in-frame clones, with some not included. The sample lists 55,000 to 85,000 clones, 60% to 80% occurring once. Points on this clone: Its antigen is still unknown.

The sample taken for sequencing was PBMCs. The TCR was taken from a middle-aged woman in good health and CMV-seropositive. V gene TRBV7-9 combines with J gene TRBJ1-3; D gene unclear. CDR3 region: CASSLVGSGNTIYF. In DNA form, the CDR3 reads TGTGCCAGCAGCTTAGTCGGTTCTGGAAACACCATATATTTT. Using reference TRBV7-9 and TRBJ1-3 for the parts outside the CDR3, the full variable domain is DTGVSQNPRHKITKRGQNVTFRCDPISEHNRLYWYRQTLGQGPEFLTYFQNEAQLEKSRLLSDRFSAERPKGSFSTLEIQRTEQGDSAMYLCASSLVGSGNTIYFGEGSWLTVV.